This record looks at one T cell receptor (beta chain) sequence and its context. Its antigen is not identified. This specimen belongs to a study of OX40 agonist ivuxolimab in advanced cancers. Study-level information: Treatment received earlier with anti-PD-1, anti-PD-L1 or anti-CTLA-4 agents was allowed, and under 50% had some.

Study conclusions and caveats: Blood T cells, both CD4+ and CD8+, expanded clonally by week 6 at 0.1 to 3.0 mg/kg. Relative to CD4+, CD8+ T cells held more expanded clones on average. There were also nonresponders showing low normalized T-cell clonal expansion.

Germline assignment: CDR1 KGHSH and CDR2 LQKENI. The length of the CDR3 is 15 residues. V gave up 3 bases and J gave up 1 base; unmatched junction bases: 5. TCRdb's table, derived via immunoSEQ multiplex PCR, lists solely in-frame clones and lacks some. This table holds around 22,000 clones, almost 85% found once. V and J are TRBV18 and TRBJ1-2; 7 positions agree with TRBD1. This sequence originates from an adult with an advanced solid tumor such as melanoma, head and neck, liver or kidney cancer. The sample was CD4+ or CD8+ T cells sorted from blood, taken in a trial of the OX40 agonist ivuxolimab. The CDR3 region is CASSPDRALNYGYTF. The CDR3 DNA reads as TGTGCCAGCTCACCCGACAGGGCCCTTAACTATGGCTACACCTTC.